This T cell receptor (beta chain) derives from a study of a mutant IDH1 vaccine in newly diagnosed glioma. Study context: Eight vaccine injections were given to patients in weeks 1, 3, 5, 7, 11, 15, 19 and 23. Vaccinations were initiated 4-6 weeks following radiotherapy alone, or were given together with temozolomide cycles.

About this clone: Its matching antigen is unknown.

Study-level results: Pseudoprogression apparently tracked independently of changes in top peripheral T cell clonotypes.

The protocol was immunoSEQ multiplex PCR, while the TCRdb copy is restricted to in-frame clones and leaves out a portion. In the table there are 45,000 to 65,000 clones, 82% of which are singletons. The CDR3 consists of 14 residues. V was clipped by 0 bases and J by 5 bases, with 9 bases between them. Germline V lookup: CDR1 SGHNT, CDR2 YYREEE (reference sequence). Stated time point: week 5, during vaccination. Topical imiquimod was applied with each vaccine dose, which held 300 ug of mutant IDH1 20-mer peptide. New WHO grade 3 or 4 astrocytomas that were IDH1-mutant and ATRX-lost occurred in the donors.

The TCR originated in a woman aged 18-29 years with glioma. Some clones in this sample may be carry-over from other donors' samples. The sample in question was PBMCs, obtained from a glioma patient whose treatment included an IDH1 peptide vaccine. V gene TRBV5-4 combines with J gene TRBJ2-1, with D perhaps matching TRBD2 (5 bases). CDR3 coding DNA: TGTGCCAGCAGCTTGGACCTAGCCCACAATGAGCAGTTCTTC. Protein sequence: CASSLDLAHNEQFF.